These T cell receptor beta chains were read from a single sample in a study of blood T cell repertoires in COVID-19. The protocol was immunoSEQ multiplex PCR, while the TCRdb copy is restricted to in-frame clones and leaves out a portion. The top ten clones hold 15% to 20% of a sample with about 99,000 clones, around 74% of them seen once. What was sequenced was peripheral blood. These receptors were taken from an elderly woman with active or convalescent COVID-19. Each CDR3 is given with its conserved first and last residue. A D gene is named only where the DNA matches it firmly. A clone size is listed for some rows: how often the clone was seen (once, few, many), or a class if it is expanded.

. | TRBJ1-1 | few | 14 | TRBV7-3 | CASSLTTGHTEAFF | TGTGCCAGCAGCTTAACCACAGGGCATACTGAAGCTTTCTTT
TRBD1 | TRBJ1-1 | . | 16 | TRBV6-6 | CASSYGSTGMNTEAFF | TGTGCCAGCAGTTACGGATCGACAGGGATGAACACTGAAGCTTTCTTT
TRBD1 | TRBJ2-3 | . | 14 | TRBV5-1 | CASSLGQSTDTQYF | TGTGCCAGCAGCTTGGGACAGAGCACAGATACGCAGTATTTT
TRBD1 | TRBJ2-5 | few | 15 | TRBV20-1 | CSASGTGGGGETQYF | TGCAGTGCTAGTGGGACAGGGGGGGGAGGAGAGACCCAGTACTTC
TRBD2 | TRBJ2-3 | . | 15 | TRBV11-2 | CASSFGDGTSSTQYF | TGTGCCAGCAGCTTCGGGGACGGGACTAGCAGTACGCAGTATTTT
TRBD2 | TRBJ2-1 | . | 15 | TRBV11-2 | CASSFLAGGPGEQFF | TGTGCCAGCAGCTTTCTAGCGGGAGGGCCTGGTGAGCAGTTCTTC
TRBD2 | TRBJ2-3 | . | 16 | TRBV27 | CASRPSSGLHTDTQYF | TGTGCCAGCAGACCAAGTAGCGGGTTACACACAGATACGCAGTATTTT
TRBD2 | TRBJ2-7 | . | 15 | TRBV5-4 | CASSQGAGGPLEQYF | TGTGCCAGCAGCCAAGGAGCGGGAGGGCCTCTCGAGCAGTACTTC
. | TRBJ2-5 | . | 14 | TRBV27 | CASSEGIAGETQYF | TGTGCCAGCAGTGAGGGCATCGCGGGGGAGACCCAGTACTTC
. | TRBJ1-1 | . | 13 | TRBV29-1 | CSSLSGTNTEAFF | TGCAGCTCCCTCTCCGGGACAAACACTGAAGCTTTCTTT
. | TRBJ2-7 | . | 17 | TRBV10-3 | CAISESVGLAHSYEQYF | TGTGCCATCAGTGAGTCAGTGGGTCTAGCCCACTCCTACGAGCAGTACTTC
TRBD1 | TRBJ1-1 | . | 14 | TRBV5-6 | CASGTGLGNTEAFF | TGTGCCAGCGGGACAGGGCTAGGAAACACTGAAGCTTTCTTT
. | TRBJ2-5 | few | 16 | TRBV19 | CASSIIGRGGEETQYF | TGTGCCAGTAGTATTATCGGCAGGGGAGGGGAGGAGACCCAGTACTTC
. | TRBJ1-1 | . | 12 | TRBV6-6 | CASSYPNTEAFF | TGTGCCAGCAGTTATCCAAACACTGAAGCTTTCTTT
TRBD1 | TRBJ1-1 | once | 14 | TRBV18 | CASSPGQENTEAFF | TGTGCCAGCTCACCGGGACAGGAGAACACTGAAGCTTTCTTT
. | TRBJ2-5 | . | 12 | TRBV6-5 | CASSRVSETQYF | TGTGCCAGCAGTCGGGTATCAGAGACCCAGTACTTC
TRBD2 | TRBJ2-3 | . | 16 | TRBV3-1/TRBV3-2 | CASSQELAFITDTQYF | TGTGCCAGCAGCCAAGAACTAGCGTTTATCACAGATACGCAGTATTTT
TRBD1 | TRBJ1-1 | . | 15 | TRBV6-5 | CASSQTNRGGFRAFF | TGTGCCAGCAGTCAGACGAACAGGGGAGGCTTCCGGGCTTTCTTT
. | TRBJ2-1 | once | 15 | TRBV5-4 | CASSRSGGAYNEQFF | TGTGCCAGCAGCCGTTCGGGGGGCGCCTACAATGAGCAGTTCTTC
TRBD1 | TRBJ1-2 | . | 13 | TRBV18 | CASSPGQGYGYTF | TGTGCCAGCTCACCGGGACAGGGCTATGGCTACACCTTC
. | TRBJ2-2 | . | 15 | TRBV2 | CASSDRAVPGGELFF | TGTGCCAGCAGTGATCGTGCAGTGCCGGGCGGGGAGCTGTTTTTT
. | TRBJ2-1 | many | 15 | TRBV9 | CASSAADRFVNEQFF | TGTGCCAGCAGCGCCGCGGACAGATTTGTCAATGAGCAGTTCTTC
TRBD2 | TRBJ2-1 | few | 14 | TRBV7-8 | CASSLTSGSFEQFF | TGTGCCAGCAGCTTAACTAGCGGGAGTTTTGAGCAGTTCTTC
TRBD1 | TRBJ1-2 | once | 14 | TRBV19 | CASRKTGENYGYTF | TGTGCCAGTAGGAAGACAGGGGAGAACTATGGCTACACCTTC
. | TRBJ2-1 | . | 16 | TRBV18 | CASSLQAATVYNEQFF | TGTGCCAGCTCACTACAGGCGGCTACCGTCTACAATGAGCAGTTCTTC
. | TRBJ2-2 | . | 12 | TRBV7-9 | CASSFYTGELFF | TGTGCCAGCAGCTTCTACACCGGGGAGCTGTTTTTT
TRBD2 | TRBJ2-7 | . | 17 | TRBV5-1 | CASSLGLAGSTPREQYF | TGCGCCAGCAGCCTCGGACTAGCGGGTTCCACCCCCCGCGAGCAGTACTTC
TRBD2 | TRBJ2-7 | . | 15 | TRBV28 | CASSLGVSGIYEQYF | TGTGCCAGCAGTTTAGGGGTTAGCGGGATCTACGAGCAGTACTTC
. | TRBJ1-1 | . | 14 | TRBV5-1 | CASSLRQGITEAFF | TGTGCCAGCAGCTTGAGGCAGGGGATCACTGAAGCTTTCTTT
TRBD2 | TRBJ2-1 | . | 14 | TRBV28 | CASRIGLAENEQFF | TGTGCCAGCAGAATCGGACTAGCGGAGAATGAGCAGTTCTTC
. | TRBJ1-1 | . | 14 | TRBV5-4 | CASSLAGGAAEAFF | TGTGCCAGCAGCTTGGCCGGGGGGGCCGCTGAAGCTTTCTTT
TRBD1 | TRBJ1-6 | . | 16 | TRBV7-9 | CASSSRTGGLNSPLHF | TGTGCCAGCAGCTCCAGGACAGGGGGACTTAATTCACCCCTCCACTTT
TRBD1 | TRBJ1-1 | . | 14 | TRBV30 | CAWRGGQGNTEAFF | TGTGCCTGGAGGGGGGGACAGGGGAACACTGAAGCTTTCTTT
. | TRBJ2-7 | . | 15 | TRBV28 | CASSFSGISRHEQYF | TGTGCCAGCAGTTTCTCAGGGATATCGCGGCACGAGCAGTACTTC
TRBD1 | TRBJ1-5 | . | 13 | TRBV12-5 | CASAQDRGQPQHF | TGTGCTAGTGCCCAAGACAGGGGTCAGCCCCAGCATTTT
. | TRBJ2-7 | . | 10 | TRBV20-1 | CSARAYEQYF | TGCAGTGCTAGAGCTTACGAGCAGTACTTC
TRBD1 | TRBJ1-3 | . | 15 | TRBV3-1/TRBV3-2 | CASSLGQGGSNTIYF | TGTGCCAGCAGCCTAGGACAGGGTGGTTCAAACACCATATATTTT
. | TRBJ1-1 | . | 15 | TRBV7-2 | CASSNLGVRNTEAFF | TGTGCCAGCAGCAACCTCGGGGTCCGGAACACTGAAGCTTTCTTT
TRBD1 | TRBJ1-2 | . | 14 | TRBV5-1 | CASRILQGNYGYTF | TGTGCCAGCAGGATCCTACAGGGGAACTATGGCTACACCTTC
. | TRBJ2-2 | . | 12 | TRBV28 | CASHAPGGWLFF | TGTGCCTCACACGCCCCCGGGGGATGGCTGTTTTTT
. | TRBJ1-6 | . | 15 | TRBV9 | CASSVLDSNNSPLHF | TGTGCCAGCAGCGTTTTGGACAGTAATAATTCACCCCTCCACTTT
. | TRBJ2-5 | once | 14 | TRBV9 | CASSVGGAPETQYF | TGTGCCAGCAGCGTAGGCGGGGCCCCCGAGACCCAGTACTTC
TRBD2 | TRBJ2-5 | . | 15 | TRBV7-8 | CASSRLAGVGETQYF | TGTGCCAGCAGCCGATTAGCGGGAGTCGGGGAGACCCAGTACTTC
TRBD2 | TRBJ2-1 | once | 17 | TRBV24-1 | CATSDTGLAGGPGEQFF | TGTGCCACCAGTGATACTGGACTAGCGGGAGGGCCAGGTGAGCAGTTCTTC
TRBD1 | TRBJ2-7 | . | 15 | TRBV5-1 | CASSLGGTGGYEQYF | TGCGCCAGCAGCTTAGGAGGGACAGGGGGCTACGAGCAGTACTTC
TRBD2 | TRBJ2-5 | . | 16 | TRBV28 | CASSLEVAGGGETQYF | TGTGCCAGCAGTTTAGAGGTAGCCGGGGGGGGAGAGACCCAGTACTTC
TRBD1 | TRBJ1-2 | . | 16 | TRBV18 | CASSPGTGGLSRGYTF | TGTGCCAGCTCGCCCGGGACAGGGGGCCTGAGTCGGGGCTACACCTTC
TRBD2 | TRBJ2-1 | . | 17 | TRBV12-5 | CASGISSPGLRPNEQFF | TGTGCTAGTGGTATTAGTTCCCCGGGACTACGCCCCAATGAGCAGTTCTTC
. | TRBJ1-2 | . | 14 | TRBV5-5 | CASSKGRGNYGYTF | TGTGCCAGCAGCAAAGGTCGGGGGAACTATGGCTACACCTTC
. | TRBJ2-5 | . | 13 | TRBV10-3 | CAISEGGAGTQYF | TGTGCCATCAGTGAGGGCGGGGCCGGGACCCAGTACTTC
TRBD1 | TRBJ1-5 | few | 15 | TRBV5-1 | CASSQLGQGGEPQHF | TGCGCCAGCAGCCAGCTAGGACAGGGTGGCGAGCCCCAGCATTTT
TRBD1 | TRBJ2-1 | . | 15 | TRBV6-1 | CASSEDRGPYNEQFF | TGTGCCAGCAGTGAGGACAGGGGGCCGTACAATGAGCAGTTCTTC
. | TRBJ1-2 | . | 15 | TRBV28 | CASRGSPDILYGYTF | TGTGCCAGCAGGGGCAGCCCCGATATACTTTATGGCTACACCTTC
TRBD1 | TRBJ2-7 | . | 17 | TRBV14 | CASSQTYTGGGSYEQYF | TGTGCCAGCAGCCAAACCTATACAGGGGGCGGCTCCTACGAGCAGTACTTC